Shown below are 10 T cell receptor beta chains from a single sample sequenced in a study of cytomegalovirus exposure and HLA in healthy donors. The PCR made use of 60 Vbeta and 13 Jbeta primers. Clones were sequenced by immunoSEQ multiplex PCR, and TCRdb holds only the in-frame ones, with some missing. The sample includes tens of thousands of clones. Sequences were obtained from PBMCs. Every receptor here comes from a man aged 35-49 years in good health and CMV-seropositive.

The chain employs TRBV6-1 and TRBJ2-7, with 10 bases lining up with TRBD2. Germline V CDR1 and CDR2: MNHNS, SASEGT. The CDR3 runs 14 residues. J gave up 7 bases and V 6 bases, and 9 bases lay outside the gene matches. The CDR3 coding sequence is TGTGCCAGCAGGGAGGCTAGCGGGAGTCATGAGCAGTACTTC. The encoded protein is CASREASGSHEQYF.

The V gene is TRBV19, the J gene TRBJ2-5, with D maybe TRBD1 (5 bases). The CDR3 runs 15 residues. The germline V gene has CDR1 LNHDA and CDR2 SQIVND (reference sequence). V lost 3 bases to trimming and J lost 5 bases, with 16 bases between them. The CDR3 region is CASSMGIDSQETQYF. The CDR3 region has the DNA TGTGCCAGTAGTATGGGGATCGACAGCCAGGAGACCCAGTACTTC.

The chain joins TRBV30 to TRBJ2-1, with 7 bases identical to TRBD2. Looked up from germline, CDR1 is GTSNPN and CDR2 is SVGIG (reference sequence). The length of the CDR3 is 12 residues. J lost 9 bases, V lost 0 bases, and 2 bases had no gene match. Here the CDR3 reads CAWSVRGSEQFF. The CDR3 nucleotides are TGTGCCTGGAGTGTACGCGGGAGTGAGCAGTTCTTC.

The CDR3 region is CASSYSGSGTYNEQFF. CDR3 nucleotides: TGTGCCAGCAGTTACTCGGGTAGCGGGACCTACAATGAGCAGTTCTTC. This chain links TRBV6-5 with TRBJ2-1; TRBD2 matches 8 bases. The germline V gene encodes CDR1 MNHEY and CDR2 SVGAGI. The V and J ends lost 0 bases and 2 bases, in that order; junction bases with no gene match: 3. This CDR3 contains 16 residues.

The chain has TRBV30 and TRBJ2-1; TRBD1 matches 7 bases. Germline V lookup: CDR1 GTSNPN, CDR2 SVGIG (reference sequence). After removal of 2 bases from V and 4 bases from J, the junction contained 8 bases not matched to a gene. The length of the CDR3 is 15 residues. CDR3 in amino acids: CAWSIGTASYNEQFF. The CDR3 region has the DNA TGTGCCTGGAGTATTGGGACAGCCTCGTACAATGAGCAGTTCTTC.

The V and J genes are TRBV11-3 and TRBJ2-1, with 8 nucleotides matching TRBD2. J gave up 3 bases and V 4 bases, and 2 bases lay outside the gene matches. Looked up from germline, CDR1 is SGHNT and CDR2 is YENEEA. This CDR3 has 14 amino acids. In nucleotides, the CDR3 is TGTGCCAGCAGCTCGGGAGGGGGCTACAATGAGCAGTTCTTC. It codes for CASSSGGGYNEQFF.

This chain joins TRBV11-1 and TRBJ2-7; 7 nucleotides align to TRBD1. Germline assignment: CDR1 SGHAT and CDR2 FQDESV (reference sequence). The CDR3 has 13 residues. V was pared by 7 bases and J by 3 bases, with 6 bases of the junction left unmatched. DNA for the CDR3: TGTGCCAGCAAAACCGGGACAGACTACGAGCAGTACTTC. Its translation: CASKTGTDYEQYF.

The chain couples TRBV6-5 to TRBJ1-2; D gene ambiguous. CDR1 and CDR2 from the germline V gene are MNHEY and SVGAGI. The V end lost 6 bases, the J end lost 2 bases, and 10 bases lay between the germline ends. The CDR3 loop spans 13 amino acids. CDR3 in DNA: TGTGCCAGCAGACCCACAGTGAACTATGGCTACACCTTC. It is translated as CASRPTVNYGYTF.

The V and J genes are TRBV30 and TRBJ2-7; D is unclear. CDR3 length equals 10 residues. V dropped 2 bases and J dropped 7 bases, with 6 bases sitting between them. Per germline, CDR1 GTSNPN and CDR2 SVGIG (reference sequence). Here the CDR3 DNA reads TGTGCCTGGAGTATCGGGGAGCAGTACTTC. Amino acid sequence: CAWSIGEQYF.

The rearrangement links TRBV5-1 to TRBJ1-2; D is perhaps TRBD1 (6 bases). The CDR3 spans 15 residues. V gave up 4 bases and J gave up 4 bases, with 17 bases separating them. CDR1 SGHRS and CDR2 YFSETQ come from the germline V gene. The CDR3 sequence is CASSPGERRIYGYTF. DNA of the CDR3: TGCGCCAGCAGCCCAGGGGAGAGGAGGATCTATGGCTACACCTTC.